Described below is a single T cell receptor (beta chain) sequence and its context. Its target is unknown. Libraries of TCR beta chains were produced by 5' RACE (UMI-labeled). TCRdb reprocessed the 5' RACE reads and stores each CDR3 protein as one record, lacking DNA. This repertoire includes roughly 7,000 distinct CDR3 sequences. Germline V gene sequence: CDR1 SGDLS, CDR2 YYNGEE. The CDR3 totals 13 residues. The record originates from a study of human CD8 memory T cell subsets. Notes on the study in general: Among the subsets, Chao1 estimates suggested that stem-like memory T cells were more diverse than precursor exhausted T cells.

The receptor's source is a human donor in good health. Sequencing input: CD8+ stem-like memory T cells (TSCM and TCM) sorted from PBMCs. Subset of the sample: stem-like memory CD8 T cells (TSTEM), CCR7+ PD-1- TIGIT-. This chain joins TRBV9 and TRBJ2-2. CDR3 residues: CASQPSNTGELFF.